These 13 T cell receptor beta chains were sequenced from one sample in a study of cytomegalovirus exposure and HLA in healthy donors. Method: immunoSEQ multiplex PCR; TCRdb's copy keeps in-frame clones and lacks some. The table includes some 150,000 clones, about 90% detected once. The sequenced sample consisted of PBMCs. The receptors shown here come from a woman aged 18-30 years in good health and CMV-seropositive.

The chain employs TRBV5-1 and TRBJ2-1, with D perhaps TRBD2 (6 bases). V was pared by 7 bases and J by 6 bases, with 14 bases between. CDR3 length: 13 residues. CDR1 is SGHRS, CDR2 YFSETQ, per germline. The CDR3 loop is CASRDFDLNEQFF. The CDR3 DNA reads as TGCGCCAGCCGGGACTTCGACCTCAATGAGCAGTTCTTC.

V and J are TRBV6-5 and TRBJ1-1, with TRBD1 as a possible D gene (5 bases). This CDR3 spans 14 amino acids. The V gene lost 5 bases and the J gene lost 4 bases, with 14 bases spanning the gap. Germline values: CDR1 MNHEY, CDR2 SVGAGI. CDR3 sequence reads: CASSDEWGGTEAFF. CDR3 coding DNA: TGTGCCAGCAGTGACGAGTGGGGCGGCACTGAAGCTTTCTTT.

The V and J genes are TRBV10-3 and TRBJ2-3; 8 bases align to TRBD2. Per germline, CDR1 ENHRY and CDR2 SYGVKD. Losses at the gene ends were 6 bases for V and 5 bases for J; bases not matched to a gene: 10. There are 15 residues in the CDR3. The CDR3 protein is CAISQMGLAGDTQYF. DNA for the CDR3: TGTGCCATCAGCCAAATGGGGCTAGCGGGAGATACGCAGTATTTT.

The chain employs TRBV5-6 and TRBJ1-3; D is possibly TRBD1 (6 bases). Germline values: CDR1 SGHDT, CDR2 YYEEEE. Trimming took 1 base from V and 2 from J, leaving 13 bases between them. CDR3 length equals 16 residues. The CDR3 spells CASSLNRVRTGNTIYF. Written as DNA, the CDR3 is TGTGCCAGCAGCTTGAACAGGGTCCGTACTGGAAACACCATATATTTT.

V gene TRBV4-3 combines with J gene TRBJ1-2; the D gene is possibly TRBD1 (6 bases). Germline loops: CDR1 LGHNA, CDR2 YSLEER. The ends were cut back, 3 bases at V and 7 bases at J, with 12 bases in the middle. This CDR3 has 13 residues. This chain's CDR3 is CASSQEQGAGYTF. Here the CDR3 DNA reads TGCGCCAGCAGCCAGGAACAGGGTGCTGGCTACACCTTC.

CDR3 DNA sequence: TGCGCCAGCAGCCAAGCTCCCGGAGAGACCCAGTACTTC. Residues: CASSQAPGETQYF. The V and J genes are TRBV4-1 and TRBJ2-5; D remains unclear. The V end lost 1 base, the J end lost 4 bases, and 7 bases lay between the germline ends. The CDR3 consists of 13 residues. Looked up from germline, CDR1 is MGHRA and CDR2 is YSYEKL.

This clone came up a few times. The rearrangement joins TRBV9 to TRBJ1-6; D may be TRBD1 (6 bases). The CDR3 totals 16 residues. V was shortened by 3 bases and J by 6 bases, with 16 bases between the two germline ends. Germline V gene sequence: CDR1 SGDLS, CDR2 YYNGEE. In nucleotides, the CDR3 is TGTGCCAGCAGCGGAAACAGGGAGTTAGGTAATTCACCCCTCCACTTT. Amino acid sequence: CASSGNRELGNSPLHF.

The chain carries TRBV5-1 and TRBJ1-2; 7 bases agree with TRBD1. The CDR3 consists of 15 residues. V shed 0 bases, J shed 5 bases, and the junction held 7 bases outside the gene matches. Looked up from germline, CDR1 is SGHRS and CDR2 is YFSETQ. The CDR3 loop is CASSLDKGASYGYTF. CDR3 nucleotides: TGCGCCAGCAGCTTGGATAAGGGGGCAAGTTATGGCTACACCTTC. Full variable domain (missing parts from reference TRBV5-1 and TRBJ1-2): KAGVTQTPRYLIKTRGQQVTLSCSPISGHRSVSWYQQTPGQGLQFLFEYFSETQRNKGNFPGRFSGRQFSNSRSEMNVSTLELGDSALYLCASSLDKGASYGYTFGSGTRLTVV.

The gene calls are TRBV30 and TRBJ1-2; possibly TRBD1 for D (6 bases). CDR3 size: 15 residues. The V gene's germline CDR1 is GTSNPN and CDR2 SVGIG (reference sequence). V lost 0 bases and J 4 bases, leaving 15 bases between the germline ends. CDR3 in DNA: TGTGCCTGGAGTGTAAGGCCCAAACAGGGCTATGGCTACACCTTC. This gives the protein CAWSVRPKQGYGYTF. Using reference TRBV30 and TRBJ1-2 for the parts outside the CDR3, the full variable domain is SQTIHQWPATLVQPVGSPLSLECTVEGTSNPNLYWYRQAAGRGLQLLFYSVGIGQISSEVPQNLSASRPQDRQFILSSKKLLLSDSGFYLCAWSVRPKQGYGYTFGSGTRLTVV.

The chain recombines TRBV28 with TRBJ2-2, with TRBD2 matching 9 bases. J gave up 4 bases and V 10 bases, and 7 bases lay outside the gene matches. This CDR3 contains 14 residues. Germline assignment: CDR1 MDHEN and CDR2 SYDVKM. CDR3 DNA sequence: TGTGCCACCCTAGCGGGATTCCCCACCGGGGAGCTGTTTTTT. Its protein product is CATLAGFPTGELFF.

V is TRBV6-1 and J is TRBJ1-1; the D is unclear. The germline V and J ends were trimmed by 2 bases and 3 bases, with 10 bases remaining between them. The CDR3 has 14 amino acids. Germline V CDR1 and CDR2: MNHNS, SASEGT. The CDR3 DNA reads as TGTGCCAGCAGTGAAAATTTTGGCTACACTGAAGCTTTCTTT. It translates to CASSENFGYTEAFF.

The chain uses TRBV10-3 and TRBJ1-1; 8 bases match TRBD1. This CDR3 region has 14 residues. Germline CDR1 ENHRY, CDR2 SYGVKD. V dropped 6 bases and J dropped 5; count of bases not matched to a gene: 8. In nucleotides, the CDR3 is TGTGCCATCAGCGCGACAGGGGAAAGGACTGAAGCTTTCTTT. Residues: CAISATGERTEAFF.

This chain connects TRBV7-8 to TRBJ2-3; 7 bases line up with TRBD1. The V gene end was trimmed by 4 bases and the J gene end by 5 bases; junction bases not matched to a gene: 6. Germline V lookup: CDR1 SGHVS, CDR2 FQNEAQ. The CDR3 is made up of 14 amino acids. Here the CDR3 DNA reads TGTGCCAGCAGCTCCGAAAGGGGGCTAGATACGCAGTATTTT. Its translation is CASSSERGLDTQYF.